The T cell receptor beta chain under discussion was sequenced for a study of cytomegalovirus exposure and HLA in healthy donors. Study-wide results and caveats: In a later analysis, an Asian-associated ancestry cluster reportedly showed fewer N-insertions than the roughly 700-donor mean.

Of note for this clone: Its target is unknown.

The PCR made use of 60 Vbeta and 13 Jbeta primers. The data were produced by immunoSEQ multiplex PCR, yet TCRdb's version contains in-frame clones alone and is incomplete. Its table lists 75,000 to 100,000 clones. Sequencing used PBMCs. The receptor was isolated from a woman in her sixties or seventies in good health and CMV-seronegative.

The DNA for the CDR3 is TGTGCCAGCAGTAAACAGGGTGTAGAGGGTCAGCCCCAGCATTTT. Translated: CASSKQGVEGQPQHF. The genes are TRBV27 and TRBJ1-5, with a weak D call TRBD1 (6 bases). CDR3 size: 15 residues. V lost 5 bases, J lost 6 bases, and 17 bases lay in between. Per germline, CDR1 MNHEY and CDR2 SMNVEV (reference sequence).